This T cell receptor beta chain was profiled in a study of T cell responses to AZD1222 COVID-19 vaccine. The wider study: Second doses were pooled across both intervals (about 4 or about 12 weeks). Study-wide points: Spike-specific TCR breadth and depth were elevated following two AZD1222 doses. CD4 TCRs covered the whole spike, strongest at regions 160-218 and 743-854. Clonal diversity was possibly underestimated, and white British individuals and females predominated among donors.

A word on this clone: Its antigen is undetermined.

Method: immunoSEQ multiplex PCR; TCRdb's copy keeps in-frame clones and lacks some. The sample shows 45,000 or so clones, 83% of them seen only once. With 4 bases removed from V and 4 bases from J, the gap between germline ends came to 19 bases. The germline V gene encodes CDR1 MGHRA and CDR2 YSYEKL. CDR3 length equals 16 residues. The V gene is TRBV4-1, the J gene TRBJ2-5; no reliable D call. The clonotype originates from an adult in good health. Here the sequenced sample was peripheral blood, taken on day 0 of AZD1222 vaccination. The DNA for the CDR3 is TGCGCCAGCAGCCGGTCTGGAAAAGGGTCGGGAGAGACCCAGTACTTC. Encoded protein: CASSRSGKGSGETQYF.